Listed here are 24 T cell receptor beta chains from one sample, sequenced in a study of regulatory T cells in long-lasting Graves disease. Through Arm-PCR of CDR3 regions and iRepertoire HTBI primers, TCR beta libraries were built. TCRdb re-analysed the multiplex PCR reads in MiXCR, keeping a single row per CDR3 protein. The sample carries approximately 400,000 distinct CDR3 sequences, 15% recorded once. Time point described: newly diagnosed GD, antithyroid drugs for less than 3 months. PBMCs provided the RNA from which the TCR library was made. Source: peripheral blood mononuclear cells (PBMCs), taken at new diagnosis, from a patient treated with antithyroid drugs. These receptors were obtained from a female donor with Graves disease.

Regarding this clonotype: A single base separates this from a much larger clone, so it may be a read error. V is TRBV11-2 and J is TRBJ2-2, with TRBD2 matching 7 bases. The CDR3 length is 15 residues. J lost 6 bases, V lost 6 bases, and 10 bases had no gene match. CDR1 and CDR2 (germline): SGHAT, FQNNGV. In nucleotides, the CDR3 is TGTGCCAGCAGAAGCCTGGGACTACAGGCCGGGGAGCTGTTTTTT. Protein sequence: CASRSLGLQAGELFF.

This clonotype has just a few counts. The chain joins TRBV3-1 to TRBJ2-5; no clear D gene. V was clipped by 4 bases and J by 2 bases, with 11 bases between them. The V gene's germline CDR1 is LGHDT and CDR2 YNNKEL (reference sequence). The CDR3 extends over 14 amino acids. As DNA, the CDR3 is TGTGCCAGCAGCCCTATCCGGAGTCAAGAGACCCAGTACTTC. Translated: CASSPIRSQETQYF.

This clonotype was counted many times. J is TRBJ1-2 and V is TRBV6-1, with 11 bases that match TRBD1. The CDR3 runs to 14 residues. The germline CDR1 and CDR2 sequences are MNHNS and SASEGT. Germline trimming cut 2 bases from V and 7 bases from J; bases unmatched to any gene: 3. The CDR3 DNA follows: TGTGCCAGCAGTGAACAGGGGACAGGGGGTGGCTACACCTTC. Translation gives CASSEQGTGGGYTF.

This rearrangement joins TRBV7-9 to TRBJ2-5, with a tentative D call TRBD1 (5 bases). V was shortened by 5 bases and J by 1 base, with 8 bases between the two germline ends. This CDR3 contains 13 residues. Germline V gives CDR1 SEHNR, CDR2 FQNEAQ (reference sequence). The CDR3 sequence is CASSQDSQETQYF. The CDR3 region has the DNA TGTGCCAGCAGCCAAGACAGCCAAGAGACCCAGTACTTC.

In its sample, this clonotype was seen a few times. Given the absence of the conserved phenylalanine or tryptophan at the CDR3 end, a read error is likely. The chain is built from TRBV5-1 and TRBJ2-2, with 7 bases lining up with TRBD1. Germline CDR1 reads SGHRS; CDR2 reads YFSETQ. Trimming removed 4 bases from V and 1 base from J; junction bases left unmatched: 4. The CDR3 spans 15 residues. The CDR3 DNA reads TGCGCCAGCAGCGAGGACAGGAGGAACACCGGGGAGCTGTTTCTT. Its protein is CASSEDRRNTGELFL.

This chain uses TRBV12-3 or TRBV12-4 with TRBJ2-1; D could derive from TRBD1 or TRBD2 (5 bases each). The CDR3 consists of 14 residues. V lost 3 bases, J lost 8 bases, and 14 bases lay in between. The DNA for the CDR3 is TGTGCCAGCAGTTTTGCAGGGCTGAGGGATGAGCAGTTCTTC. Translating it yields CASSFAGLRDEQFF.

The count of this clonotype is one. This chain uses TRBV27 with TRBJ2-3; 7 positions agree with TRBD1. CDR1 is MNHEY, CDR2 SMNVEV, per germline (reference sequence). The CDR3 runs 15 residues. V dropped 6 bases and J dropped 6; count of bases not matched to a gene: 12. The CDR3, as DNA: TGTGCCAGCAGGCTAGGGACAGCCTCCTGGGATACGCAGTATTTT. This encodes CASRLGTASWDTQYF.

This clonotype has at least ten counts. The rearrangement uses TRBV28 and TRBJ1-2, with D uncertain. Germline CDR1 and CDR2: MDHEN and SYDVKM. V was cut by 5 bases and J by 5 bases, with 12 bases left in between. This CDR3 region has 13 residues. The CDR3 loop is CASSPKHLYGYTF. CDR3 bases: TGTGCCAGCAGTCCGAAACATCTTTATGGCTACACCTTC.

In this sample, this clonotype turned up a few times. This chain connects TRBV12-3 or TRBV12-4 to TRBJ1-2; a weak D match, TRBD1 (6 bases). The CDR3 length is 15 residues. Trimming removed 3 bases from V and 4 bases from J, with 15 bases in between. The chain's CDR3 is CASSFYRDRGYGYTF. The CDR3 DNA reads TGTGCCAGCAGTTTTTACAGGGACCGGGGCTATGGCTACACCTTC.

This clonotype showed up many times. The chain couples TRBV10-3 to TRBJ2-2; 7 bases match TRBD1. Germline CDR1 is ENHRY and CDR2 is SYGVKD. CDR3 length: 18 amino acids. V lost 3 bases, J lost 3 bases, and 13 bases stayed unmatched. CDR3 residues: CAISDSSLDRLYTGELFF. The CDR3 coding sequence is TGTGCCATCAGTGACTCAAGCCTGGACAGGCTATACACCGGGGAGCTGTTTTTT.

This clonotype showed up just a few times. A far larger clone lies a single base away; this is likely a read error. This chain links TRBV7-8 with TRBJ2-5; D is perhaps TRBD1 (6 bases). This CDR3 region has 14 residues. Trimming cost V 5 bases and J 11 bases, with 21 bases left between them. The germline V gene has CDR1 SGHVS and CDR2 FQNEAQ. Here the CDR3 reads CASSPGQINNEQYF. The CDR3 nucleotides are TGTGCCAGCAGCCCAGGACAGATCAACAATGAGCAGTACTTC.

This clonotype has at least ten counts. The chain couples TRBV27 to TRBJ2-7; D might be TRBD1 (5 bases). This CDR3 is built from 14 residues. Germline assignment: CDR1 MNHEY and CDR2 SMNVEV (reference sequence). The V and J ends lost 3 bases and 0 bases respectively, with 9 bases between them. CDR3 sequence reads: CASSFQGASYEQYF. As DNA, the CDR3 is TGTGCCAGCAGTTTCCAAGGGGCCTCCTACGAGCAGTACTTC.

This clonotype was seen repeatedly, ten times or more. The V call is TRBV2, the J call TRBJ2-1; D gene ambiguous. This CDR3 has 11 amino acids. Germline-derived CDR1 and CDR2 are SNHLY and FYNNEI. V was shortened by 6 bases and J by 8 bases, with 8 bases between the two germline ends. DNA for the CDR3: TGTGCCAGCAGCACACCGGATGAGCAGTTCTTC. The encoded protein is CASSTPDEQFF.

The CDR3 bases are TGTGCCAGCAGCGGGGGTAGCGGAAGAGCTACCCAGTACTTC. It translates to CASSGGSGRATQYF. The chain couples TRBV7-2 to TRBJ2-5, with D possibly matching TRBD2 (6 bases). The CDR3 consists of 14 residues. Germline V lookup: CDR1 SGHTA, CDR2 FQGNSA. V lost 5 bases to trimming and J lost 8 bases, with 18 bases between them.

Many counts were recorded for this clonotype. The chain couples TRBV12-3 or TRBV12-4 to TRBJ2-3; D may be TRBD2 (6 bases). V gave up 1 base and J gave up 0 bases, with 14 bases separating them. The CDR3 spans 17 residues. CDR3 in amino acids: CASSLEGWGVSTDTQYF. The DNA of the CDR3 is TGTGCCAGCAGTTTAGAGGGTTGGGGGGTCAGCACAGATACGCAGTATTTT.

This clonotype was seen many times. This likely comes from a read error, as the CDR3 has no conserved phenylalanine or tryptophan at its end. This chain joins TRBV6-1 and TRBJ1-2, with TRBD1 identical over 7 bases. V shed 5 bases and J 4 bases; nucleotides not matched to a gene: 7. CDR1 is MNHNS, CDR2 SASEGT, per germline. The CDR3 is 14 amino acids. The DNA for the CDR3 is TGTGCCAGCAGTCGCGGACAGGAGGGCTATGGCTACACCGTC. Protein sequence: CASSRGQEGYGYTV.

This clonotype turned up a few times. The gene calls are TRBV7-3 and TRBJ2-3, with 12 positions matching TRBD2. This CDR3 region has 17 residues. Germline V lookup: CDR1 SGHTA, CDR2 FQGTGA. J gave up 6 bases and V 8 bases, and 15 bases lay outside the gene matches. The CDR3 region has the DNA TGTGCCAGCGCGCCTAGCGGGGGGGCCGGGAGAGGGGATACGCAGTATTTT. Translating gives CASAPSGGAGRGDTQYF.

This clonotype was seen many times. CDR3 loop: CASSVLTGGNSNTEAFF. The CDR3 DNA sequence: TGTGCCAGCAGTGTCCTGACAGGGGGGAATTCCAACACTGAAGCTTTCTTT. The chain employs TRBV2 and TRBJ1-1, with 9 bases lining up with TRBD1. V was clipped by 4 bases and J by 2 bases; unmatched bases: 11. CDR1 SNHLY and CDR2 FYNNEI come from the germline V gene. This CDR3 has 17 amino acids.

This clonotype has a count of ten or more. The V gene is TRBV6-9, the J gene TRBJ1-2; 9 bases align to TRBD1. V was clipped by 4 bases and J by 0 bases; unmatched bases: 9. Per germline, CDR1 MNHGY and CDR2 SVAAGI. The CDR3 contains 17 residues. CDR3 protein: CASSSRTGAATNYGYTF. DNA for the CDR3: TGTGCCAGCAGTTCTAGGACAGGGGCAGCAACTAACTATGGCTACACCTTC.

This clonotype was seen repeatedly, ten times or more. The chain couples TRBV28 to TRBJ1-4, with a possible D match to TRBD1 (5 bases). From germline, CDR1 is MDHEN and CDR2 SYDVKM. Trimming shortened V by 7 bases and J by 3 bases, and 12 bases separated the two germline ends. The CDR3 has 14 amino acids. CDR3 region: CASIQGRANEKLFF. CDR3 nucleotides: TGTGCCAGCATTCAGGGTCGGGCTAATGAAAAACTGTTTTTT.

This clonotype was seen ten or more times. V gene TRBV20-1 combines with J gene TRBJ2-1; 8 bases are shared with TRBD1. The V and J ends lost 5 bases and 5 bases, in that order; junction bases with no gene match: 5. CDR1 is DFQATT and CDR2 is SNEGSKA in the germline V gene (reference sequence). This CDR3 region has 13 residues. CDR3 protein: CSAPTDRDNEQFF. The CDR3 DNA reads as TGCAGTGCTCCTACGGACAGGGACAATGAGCAGTTCTTC.

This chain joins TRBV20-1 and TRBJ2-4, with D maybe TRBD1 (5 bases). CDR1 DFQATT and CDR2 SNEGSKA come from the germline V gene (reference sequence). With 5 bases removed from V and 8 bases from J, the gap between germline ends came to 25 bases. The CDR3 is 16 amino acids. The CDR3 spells CSAPSDSSPGWDIQYF. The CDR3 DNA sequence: TGCAGTGCTCCATCCGACAGTTCACCCGGCTGGGACATTCAGTACTTC.

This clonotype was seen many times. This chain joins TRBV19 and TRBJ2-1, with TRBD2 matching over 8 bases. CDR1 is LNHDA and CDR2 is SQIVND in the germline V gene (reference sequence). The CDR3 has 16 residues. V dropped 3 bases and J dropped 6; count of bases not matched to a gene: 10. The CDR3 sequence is CASSIEETGGLNEQFF. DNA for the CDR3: TGTGCCAGTAGTATCGAGGAAACGGGGGGGCTCAATGAGCAGTTCTTC. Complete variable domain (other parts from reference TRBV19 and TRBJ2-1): DGGITQSPKYLFRKEGQNVTLSCEQNLNHDAMYWYRQDPGQGLRLIYYSQIVNDFQKGDIAEGYSVSREKKESFPLTVTSAQKNPTAFYLCASSIEETGGLNEQFFGPGTRLTVL.

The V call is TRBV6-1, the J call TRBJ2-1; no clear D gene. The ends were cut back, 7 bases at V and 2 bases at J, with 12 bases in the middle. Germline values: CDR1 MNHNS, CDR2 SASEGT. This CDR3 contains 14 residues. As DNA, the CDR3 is TGTGCCAGCACTTGGGCTGGAACCTACAATGAGCAGTTCTTC. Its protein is CASTWAGTYNEQFF.